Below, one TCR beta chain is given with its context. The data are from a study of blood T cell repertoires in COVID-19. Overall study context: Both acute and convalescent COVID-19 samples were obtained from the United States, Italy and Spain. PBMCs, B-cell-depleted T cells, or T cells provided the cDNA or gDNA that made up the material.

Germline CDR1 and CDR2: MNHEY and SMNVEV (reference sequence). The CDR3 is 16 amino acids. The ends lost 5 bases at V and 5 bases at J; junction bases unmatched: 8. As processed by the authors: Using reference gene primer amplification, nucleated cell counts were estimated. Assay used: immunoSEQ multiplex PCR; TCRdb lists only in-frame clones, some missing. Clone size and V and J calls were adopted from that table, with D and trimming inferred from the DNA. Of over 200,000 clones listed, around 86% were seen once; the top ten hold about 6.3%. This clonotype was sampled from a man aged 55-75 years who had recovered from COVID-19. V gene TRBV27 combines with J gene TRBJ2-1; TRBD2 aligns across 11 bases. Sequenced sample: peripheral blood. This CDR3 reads CASSTPSGRINNEQFF. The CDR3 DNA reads TGTGCCAGCAGTACCCCTAGCGGGAGGATCAACAATGAGCAGTTCTTC.